The rows below give T cell receptor beta chains drawn from one sample of a study of radiotherapy plus CTLA-4 blockade in lung cancer. The assay was immunoSEQ multiplex PCR, and TCRdb's table has in-frame clones only and misses some. The profile shows 20,000 to 25,000 clones, about three quarters of them singletons. The sequenced sample was peripheral blood, obtained from a patient treated with radiotherapy plus ipilimumab. These receptors were taken from a human donor with non-small cell lung cancer who had stable disease on radiotherapy plus ipilimumab. The CDR3 runs from the conserved cysteine through the conserved F or W. The D gene is left open where the match is weak. Size is stated for part of the rows, as once, few or many counts, or as a class when the clone is expanded.

abundance	v_gene	d_gene	j_gene	CDR3nt	CDR3aa
NA	TRBV28	TRBD1	TRBJ1-2	TGTGCCAGCAGTACGACAGGGAACTATGGCTACACCTTC	CASSTTGNYGYTF
few	TRBV10-3	NA	TRBJ2-1	TGTGCCATCAGTGGCGAGATCCCCCTATACAATGAGCAGTTCTTC	CAISGEIPLYNEQFF
NA	TRBV28	TRBD1	TRBJ2-1	TGTGCCAGCACCATTTGGACAGGGAGGAATGAGCAGTTCTTC	CASTIWTGRNEQFF
few	TRBV29-1	TRBD2	TRBJ2-1	TGCAGCGTCAAAGGGGTAGGCGGGAGGGCCGCGAATGAGCAGTTCTTC	CSVKGVGGRAANEQFF
NA	TRBV7-3	NA	TRBJ2-7	TGTGCCAGCAGCCGACTAGGTAGATACGAGCAGTACTTC	CASSRLGRYEQYF
NA	TRBV5-1	NA	TRBJ2-5	TGCGCCAGCAGCTCAGGGATCCAAGAGACCCAGTACTTC	CASSSGIQETQYF
NA	TRBV4-3	NA	TRBJ1-2	TGCGCCAGCAGCCAAGGTTACCCTAGCTATGGCTACACCTTC	CASSQGYPSYGYTF
NA	TRBV9	TRBD2	TRBJ2-1	TGTGCCAGCAGCGTAGGCCTAGCGGGAGAACATGAGCAGTTCTTC	CASSVGLAGEHEQFF
NA	TRBV28	NA	TRBJ1-2	TGTGCCAGCAGGGGGCGGGACGCAAACTATGGCTACACCTTC	CASRGRDANYGYTF
NA	TRBV10-1	NA	TRBJ1-2	TGCGCCAGCAGTGCAGCCCGGGACTATGGCTACACCTTC	CASSAARDYGYTF
NA	TRBV4-3	TRBD2	TRBJ2-3	TGCGCCAGCAGCCAGACCGGACTAGACACAGATACGCAGTATTTT	CASSQTGLDTDTQYF
NA	TRBV7-8	NA	TRBJ2-3	TGTGCCAGCAGCTTTGGAGGGCCCAAGGAAGATACGCAGTATTTT	CASSFGGPKEDTQYF